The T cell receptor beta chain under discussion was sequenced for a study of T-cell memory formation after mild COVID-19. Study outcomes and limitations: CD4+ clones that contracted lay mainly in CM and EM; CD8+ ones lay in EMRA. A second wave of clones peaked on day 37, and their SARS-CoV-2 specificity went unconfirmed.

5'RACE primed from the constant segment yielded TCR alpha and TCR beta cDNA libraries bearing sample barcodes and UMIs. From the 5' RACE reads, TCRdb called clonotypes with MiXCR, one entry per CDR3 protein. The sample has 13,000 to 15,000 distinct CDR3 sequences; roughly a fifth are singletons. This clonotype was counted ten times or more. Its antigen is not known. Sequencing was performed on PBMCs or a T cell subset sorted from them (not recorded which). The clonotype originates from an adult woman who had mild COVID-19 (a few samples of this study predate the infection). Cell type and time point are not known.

The CDR3 reads CASSYSISQVGTEAFF. CDR3 bases: TGCGCCAGCAGCTACAGTATTTCGCAAGTTGGCACTGAAGCTTTCTTT. J is TRBJ1-1 and V is TRBV5-1; no reliable D call. V was cut by 3 bases and J by 4 bases, with 19 bases left in between. CDR1 SGHRS and CDR2 YFSETQ come from the germline V gene. The CDR3 is 16 amino acids.